The TCR beta chain under discussion was sequenced for a study of regulatory T cells in long-lasting Graves disease. The germline CDR1 and CDR2 sequences are DFQATT and SNEGSKA (reference sequence). The CDR3 has 16 amino acids. V was clipped by 0 bases and J by 6 bases, with 18 bases between them. This clonotype was detected ten times or more. According to the study, TCR beta libraries were built with iRepertoire HTBI primers and CDR3-region Arm-PCR. TCRdb called the multiplex PCR reads again in MiXCR, with one record for every CDR3 protein. The sample records about 470,000 distinct CDR3 sequences, 14% to 15% being singletons. Time point specified: newly diagnosed GD, antithyroid drugs for less than 3 months. PBMC-extracted RNA yielded the TCR library. The sample was also linked to a second study, of T cells in Graves' hyperthyroidism and ophthalmopathy. That report notes: Patients aged 18 to 65 had newly diagnosed hyperthyroidism that had lasted under 2 months. The blood repertoire included most of the expanded thyroid clonotypes above 0.001.

The rearrangement joins TRBV20-1 to TRBJ1-5, with D perhaps matching TRBD1 (6 bases). This receptor was identified in a woman in her twenties or thirties with Graves disease. The sample here was peripheral blood mononuclear cells (PBMCs), taken at new diagnosis, from a patient treated with antithyroid drugs. The DNA for the CDR3 is TGCAGTGCTAGAGATTCAACCAGGGGTGGTAGTCAGCCCCAGCATTTT. This translates into CSARDSTRGGSQPQHF.